These T cell receptor beta chains were read from a single sample in a study of T cells after yellow fever vaccination. Each CDR3 protein is one row after TCRdb ran MiXCR on the 5' RACE reads. The sample has about 120,000 distinct CDR3 sequences; 7.2% are singletons. This material consisted of CD4+ T cells sorted from PBMCs, taken about 49 days after the first yellow fever vaccination. All receptors come from a young man who received the YFV17D yellow fever vaccine. Both conserved end residues are trimmed from each CDR3.

TRBJ1-5 TRBV28 ASRQSGGHNQPQH
TRBJ2-5 TRBV24-1 ATSAPRDQETQY
TRBJ2-2 TRBV6-2/TRBV6-3 ASIPSPASNTGELF
TRBJ1-2 TRBV7-2 ASSRGRTGQNYGYT
TRBJ1-1 TRBV6-5 ASSYSFSLEAF
TRBJ2-7 TRBV12-3/TRBV12-4 ASSQWTTEPS
TRBJ1-5 TRBV3-1 ASSQDFGYQPQH
TRBJ2-3 TRBV18 ASSPLHGRATTDTQY
TRBJ2-3 TRBV20-1 SARGLAGVSTDTQY
TRBJ2-1 TRBV5-6 ASSPIYYNEQF
TRBJ2-5 TRBV12-3/TRBV12-4 ASSFTRGGRGTQY
TRBJ2-1 TRBV5-1 ASSSRALGSYNEQF
TRBJ1-6 TRBV18 ASREGQGSFPLH
TRBJ2-5 TRBV12-5 ASGGEPGWRETQY
TRBJ2-2 TRBV18 ASSRETGIYTGELF
TRBJ2-2 TRBV6-6 ASGGGGELF
TRBJ2-5 TRBV12-3/TRBV12-4 ASRKGQGIETQY
TRBJ1-5 TRBV6-2/TRBV6-3 ASGYTAYQPQH
TRBJ2-5 TRBV3-1 ASSLGGWTSGREQETQY
TRBJ2-1 TRBV15 ATSRVRAGNEQF
TRBJ1-6 TRBV6-5 ASSYGTGFSPLH
TRBJ2-2 TRBV12-3/TRBV12-4 ASSLEQGWTGELF
TRBJ2-7 TRBV12-3/TRBV12-4 ASSLGQGNGEQY
TRBJ2-5 TRBV6-5 ASLRTGKETQY
TRBJ2-5 TRBV11-2 ASSSEGSWETQY
TRBJ1-6 TRBV7-2 ASSLGYSPLH
TRBJ2-1 TRBV5-6 ASSSQAGVEF
TRBJ1-1 TRBV7-2 ASRQGVNTEAF
TRBJ2-2 TRBV19 ASSGRRGAGELF
TRBJ2-1 TRBV10-3 AISAQDEQF
TRBJ1-5 TRBV2 ASRVEGNQPQH
TRBJ2-3 TRBV6-5 ASSYSTSGGRSTQY
TRBJ2-3 TRBV12-3/TRBV12-4 ASSFWASGPDTQY
TRBJ2-2 TRBV6-5 ATDRGGTGELF
TRBJ1-5 TRBV12-3/TRBV12-4 ASSFSGVQH
TRBJ2-1 TRBV5-1 ASSKGAGGNEQF
TRBJ2-3 TRBV3-1 ASSQGLVSRRWSTQY
TRBJ2-5 TRBV20-1 SAFIRGGETQY
TRBJ1-2 TRBV6-5 ASSYSSWASQGYT
TRBJ1-1 TRBV5-1 ASSVTGTVGTEAF
TRBJ2-3 TRBV4-2 ANSQAPASGDTDTQY
TRBJ2-2 TRBV28 ASIRRPGELF
TRBJ2-3 TRBV5-1 ASSSTSGGATDTQY
TRBJ1-2 TRBV5-5 ASSLTERYGYT
TRBJ2-1 TRBV7-2 ASSRTSGGADEQF
TRBJ1-5 TRBV12-3/TRBV12-4 ASSFWDTHRYSNQPQH